Here is one T cell receptor (beta chain) with its context. V was clipped by 3 bases and J by 1 base; unmatched bases: 1. The germline V gene has CDR1 MGHRA and CDR2 YSYEKL. The CDR3 extends over 14 amino acids. Original processing methods: Amplification of reference gene primers was used by the study to estimate nucleated cell counts. Using immunoSEQ multiplex PCR, the repertoire was profiled, and TCRdb retains in-frame clones only, with some absent. D and trimming come from the DNA, and the V and J calls and clone size come from that table. The data contain about 420,000 clones, roughly 90% of them seen just once; the ten biggest clones take up more than 0.7%. This sample was taken from a study of blood T cell repertoires in COVID-19. Overall study: Samples came from the United States, Italy and Spain, spanning acute and convalescent COVID-19.

The receptor's source is a man between 18 and 35 years old with COVID-19, enrolled during active disease. The chain uses TRBV4-1 and TRBJ2-3; 7 bases align to TRBD1. The sequenced sample was peripheral blood. This CDR3 is CASSHGTGTDTQYF. CDR3 sequence (DNA): TGCGCCAGCAGCCACGGGACAGGCACAGATACGCAGTATTTT.